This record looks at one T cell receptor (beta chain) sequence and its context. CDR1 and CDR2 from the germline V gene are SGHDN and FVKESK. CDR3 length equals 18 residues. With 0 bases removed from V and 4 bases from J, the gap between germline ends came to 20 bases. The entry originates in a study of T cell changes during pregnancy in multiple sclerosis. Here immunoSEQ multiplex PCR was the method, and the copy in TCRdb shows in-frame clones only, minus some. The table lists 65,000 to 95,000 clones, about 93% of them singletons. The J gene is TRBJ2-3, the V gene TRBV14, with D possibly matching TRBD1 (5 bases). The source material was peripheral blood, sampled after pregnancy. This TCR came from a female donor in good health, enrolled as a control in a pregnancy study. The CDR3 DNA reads TGTGCCAGCAGCCAAGATTGGAGATGGCAGGGTGCATCAGATACGCAGTATTTT. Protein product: CASSQDWRWQGASDTQYF.